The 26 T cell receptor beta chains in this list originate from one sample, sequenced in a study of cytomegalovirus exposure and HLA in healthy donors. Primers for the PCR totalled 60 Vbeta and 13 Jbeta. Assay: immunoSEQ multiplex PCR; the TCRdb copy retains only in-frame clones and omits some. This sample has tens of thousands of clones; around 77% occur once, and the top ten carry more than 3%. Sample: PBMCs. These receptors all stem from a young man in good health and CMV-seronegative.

The CDR3 here is CASSPGLTYGYTF. CDR3 bases: TGTGCCAGCAGCCCGGGACTGACCTATGGCTACACCTTC. The genes are TRBV11-3 and TRBJ1-2; D may be TRBD1 (5 bases). The V and J ends lost 5 bases and 4 bases respectively, with 11 bases between them. The CDR3 has 13 residues. Germline V gene sequence: CDR1 SGHNT, CDR2 YENEEA.

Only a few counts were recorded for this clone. The CDR3 here is CASSLALKRGTDTQYF. CDR3 sequence (DNA): TGTGCCAGCAGCTTAGCGTTAAAGCGGGGCACAGATACGCAGTATTTT. The V gene is TRBV7-8, the J gene TRBJ2-3, with a weak D call TRBD2 (6 bases). Germline V gene lookup returns CDR1 SGHVS and CDR2 FQNEAQ. V was cut by 0 bases and J by 1 base, with 11 bases left in between. The CDR3 is 16 amino acids.

The CDR3 sequence is CASRDRREQYF. The CDR3, as DNA: TGTGCCAGCAGGGACAGGCGCGAGCAGTACTTC. V and J are TRBV27 and TRBJ2-5; 7 positions agree with TRBD1. The DNA end is a closer match to TRBJ2-7, so the J assignment may be wrong. CDR1 and CDR2 (germline): MNHEY, SMNVEV (reference sequence). The CDR3 is 11 amino acids.

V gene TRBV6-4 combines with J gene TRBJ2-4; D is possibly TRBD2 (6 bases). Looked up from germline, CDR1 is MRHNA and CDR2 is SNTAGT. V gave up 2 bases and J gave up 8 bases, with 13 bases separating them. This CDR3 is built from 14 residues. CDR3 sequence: CASSDGPGSDIQYF. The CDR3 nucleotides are TGTGCCAGCAGTGACGGCCCCGGGAGCGACATTCAGTACTTC.

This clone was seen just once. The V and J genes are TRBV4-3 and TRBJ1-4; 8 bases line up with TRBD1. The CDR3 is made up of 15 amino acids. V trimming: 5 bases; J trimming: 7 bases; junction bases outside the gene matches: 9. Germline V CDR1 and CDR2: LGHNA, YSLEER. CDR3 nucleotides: TGCGCCAGCAGCGCGGGGAACAGGGGGACTGAAAAACTGTTTTTT. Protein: CASSAGNRGTEKLFF.

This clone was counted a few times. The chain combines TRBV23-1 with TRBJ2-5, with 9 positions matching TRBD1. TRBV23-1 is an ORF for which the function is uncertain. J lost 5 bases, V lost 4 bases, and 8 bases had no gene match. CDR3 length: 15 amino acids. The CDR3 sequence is CASSPHRGPIETQYF. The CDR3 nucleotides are TGCGCCAGCAGTCCTCACAGGGGGCCCATTGAGACCCAGTACTTC.

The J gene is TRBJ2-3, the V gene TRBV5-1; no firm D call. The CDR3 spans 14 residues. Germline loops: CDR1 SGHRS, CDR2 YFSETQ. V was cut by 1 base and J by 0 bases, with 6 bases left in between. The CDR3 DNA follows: TGCGCCAGCAGCTTGTTTAGTAGCACAGATACGCAGTATTTT. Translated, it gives CASSLFSSTDTQYF.

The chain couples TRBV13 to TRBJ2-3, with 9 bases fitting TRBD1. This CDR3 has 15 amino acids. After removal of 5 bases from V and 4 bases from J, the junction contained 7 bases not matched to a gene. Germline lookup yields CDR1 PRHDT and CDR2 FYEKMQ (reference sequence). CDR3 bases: TGTGCCAGCAGCCCTCTGGGACAGGGCGCAGATACGCAGTATTTT. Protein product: CASSPLGQGADTQYF.

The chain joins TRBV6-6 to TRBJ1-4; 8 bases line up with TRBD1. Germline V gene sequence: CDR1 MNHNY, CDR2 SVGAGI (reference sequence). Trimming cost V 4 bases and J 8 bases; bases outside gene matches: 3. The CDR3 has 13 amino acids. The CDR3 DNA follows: TGTGCCAGCAGTTCAGGGGGCGAAGAAAAACTGTTTTTT. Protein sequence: CASSSGGEEKLFF.

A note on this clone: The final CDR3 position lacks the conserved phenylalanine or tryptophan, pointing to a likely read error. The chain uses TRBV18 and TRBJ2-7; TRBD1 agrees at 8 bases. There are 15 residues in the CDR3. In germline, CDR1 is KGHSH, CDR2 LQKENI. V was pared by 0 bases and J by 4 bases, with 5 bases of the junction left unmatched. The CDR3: CASSPPGQGAYEQYL. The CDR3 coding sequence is TGTGCCAGCTCACCACCGGGCCAGGGGGCTTACGAGCAGTACCTC.

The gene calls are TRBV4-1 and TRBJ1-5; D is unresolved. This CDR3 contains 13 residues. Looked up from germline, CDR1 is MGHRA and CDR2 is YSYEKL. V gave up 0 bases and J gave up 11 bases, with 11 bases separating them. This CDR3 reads CASSQDQVEAQHF. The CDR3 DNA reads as TGCGCCAGCAGCCAAGATCAGGTGGAGGCCCAGCATTTT.

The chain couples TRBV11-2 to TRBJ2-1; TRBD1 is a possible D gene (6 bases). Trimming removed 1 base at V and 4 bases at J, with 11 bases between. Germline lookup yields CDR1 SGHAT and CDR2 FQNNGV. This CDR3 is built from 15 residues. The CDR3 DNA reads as TGTGCCAGCAGCTTAGCTCGAACAGGGTACAATGAGCAGTTCTTC. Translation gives CASSLARTGYNEQFF.

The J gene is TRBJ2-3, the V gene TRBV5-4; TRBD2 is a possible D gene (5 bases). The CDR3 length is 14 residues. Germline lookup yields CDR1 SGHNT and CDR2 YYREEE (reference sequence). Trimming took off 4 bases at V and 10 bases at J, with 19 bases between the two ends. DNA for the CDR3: TGTGCCAGCAGCGGACGGACTGGCGGCTACGCGCAGTATTTT. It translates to CASSGRTGGYAQYF.

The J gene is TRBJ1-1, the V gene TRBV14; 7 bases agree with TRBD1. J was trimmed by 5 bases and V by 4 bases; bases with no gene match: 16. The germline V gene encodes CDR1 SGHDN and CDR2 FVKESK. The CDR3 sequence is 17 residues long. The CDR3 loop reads CASSPRAGGDLGTEAFF. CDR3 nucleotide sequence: TGTGCCAGCAGCCCCCGTGCAGGGGGTGATTTGGGAACTGAAGCTTTCTTT.

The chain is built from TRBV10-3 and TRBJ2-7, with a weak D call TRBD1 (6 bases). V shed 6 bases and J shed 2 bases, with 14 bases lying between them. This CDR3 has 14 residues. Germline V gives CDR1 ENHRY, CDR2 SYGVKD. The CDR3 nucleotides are TGTGCCATCAGCAAACTACAGGGTACCTACGAGCAGTACTTC. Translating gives CAISKLQGTYEQYF.

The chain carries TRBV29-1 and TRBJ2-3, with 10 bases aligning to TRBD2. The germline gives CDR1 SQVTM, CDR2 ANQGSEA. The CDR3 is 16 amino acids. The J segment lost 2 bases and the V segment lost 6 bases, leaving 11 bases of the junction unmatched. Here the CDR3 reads CSVTSWTSGYTDTQYF. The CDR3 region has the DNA TGCAGCGTAACCAGCTGGACTAGCGGTTACACAGATACGCAGTATTTT.

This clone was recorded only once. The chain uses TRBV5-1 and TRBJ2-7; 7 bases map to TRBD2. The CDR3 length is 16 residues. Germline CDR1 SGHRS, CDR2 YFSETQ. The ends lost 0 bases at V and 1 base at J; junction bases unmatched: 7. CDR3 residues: CASSLGAGKDSYEQYF. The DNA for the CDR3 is TGCGCCAGCAGCTTGGGAGCGGGAAAGGATTCCTACGAGCAGTACTTC.

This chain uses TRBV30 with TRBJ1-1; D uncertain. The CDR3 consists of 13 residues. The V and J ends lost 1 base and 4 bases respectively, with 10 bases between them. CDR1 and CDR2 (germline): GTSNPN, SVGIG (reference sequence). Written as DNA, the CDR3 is TGTGCCTGGAGTGCCCCCGGGTTCACTGAAGCTTTCTTT. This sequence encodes CAWSAPGFTEAFF. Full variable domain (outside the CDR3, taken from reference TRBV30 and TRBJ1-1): SQTIHQWPATLVQPVGSPLSLECTVEGTSNPNLYWYRQAAGRGLQLLFYSVGIGQISSEVPQNLSASRPQDRQFILSSKKLLLSDSGFYLCAWSAPGFTEAFFGQGTRLTVV.

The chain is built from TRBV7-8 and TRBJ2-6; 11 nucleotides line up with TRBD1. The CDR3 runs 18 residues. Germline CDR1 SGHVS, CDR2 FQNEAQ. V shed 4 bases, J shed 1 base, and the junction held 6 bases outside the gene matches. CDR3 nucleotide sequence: TGTGCCAGCAGCTCTTCCGGACAGGGGGCTTCTGGGGCCAACGTCCTGACTTTC. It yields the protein CASSSSGQGASGANVLTF.

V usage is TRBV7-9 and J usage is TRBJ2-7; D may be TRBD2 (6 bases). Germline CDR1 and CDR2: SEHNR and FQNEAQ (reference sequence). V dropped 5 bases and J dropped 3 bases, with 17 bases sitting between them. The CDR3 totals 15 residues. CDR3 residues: CASSPSSGSNYEQYF. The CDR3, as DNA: TGTGCCAGCAGCCCATCGAGCGGGTCAAACTACGAGCAGTACTTC.

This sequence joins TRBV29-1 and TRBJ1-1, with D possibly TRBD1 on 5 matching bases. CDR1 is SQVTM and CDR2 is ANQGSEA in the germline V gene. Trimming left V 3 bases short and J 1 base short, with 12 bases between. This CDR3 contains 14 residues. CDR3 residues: CSVEARQPNTEAFF. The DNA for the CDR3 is TGCAGCGTTGAGGCCCGACAGCCGAACACTGAAGCTTTCTTT.

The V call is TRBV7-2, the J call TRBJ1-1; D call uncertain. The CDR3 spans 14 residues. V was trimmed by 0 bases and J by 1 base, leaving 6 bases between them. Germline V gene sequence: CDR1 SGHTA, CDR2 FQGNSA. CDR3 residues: CASSLARQNTEAFF. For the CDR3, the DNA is TGTGCCAGCAGCTTAGCGAGGCAGAACACTGAAGCTTTCTTT.

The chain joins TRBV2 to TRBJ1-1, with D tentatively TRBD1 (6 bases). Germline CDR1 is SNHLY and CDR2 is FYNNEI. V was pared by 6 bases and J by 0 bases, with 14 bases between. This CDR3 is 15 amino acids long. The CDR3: CASRETGEMNTEAFF. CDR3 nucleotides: TGTGCCAGCAGGGAGACAGGTGAGATGAACACTGAAGCTTTCTTT.

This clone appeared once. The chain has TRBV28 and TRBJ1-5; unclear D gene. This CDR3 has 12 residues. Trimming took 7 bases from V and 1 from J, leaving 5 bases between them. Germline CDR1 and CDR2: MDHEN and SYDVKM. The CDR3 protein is CASNGSNQPQHF. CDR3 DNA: TGTGCCAGCAATGGCAGCAATCAGCCCCAGCATTTT.

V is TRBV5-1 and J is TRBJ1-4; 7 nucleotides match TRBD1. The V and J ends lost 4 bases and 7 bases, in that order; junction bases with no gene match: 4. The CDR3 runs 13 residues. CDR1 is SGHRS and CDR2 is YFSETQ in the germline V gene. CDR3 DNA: TGCGCCAGCAGCCCCCGGGACAGTGAAAAACTGTTTTTT. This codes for CASSPRDSEKLFF.

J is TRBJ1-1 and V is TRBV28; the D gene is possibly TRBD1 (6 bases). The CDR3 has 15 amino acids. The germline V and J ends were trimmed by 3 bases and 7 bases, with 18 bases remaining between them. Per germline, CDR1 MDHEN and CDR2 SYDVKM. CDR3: CASSFPGRGGSEAFF. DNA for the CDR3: TGTGCCAGCAGTTTCCCGGGTAGGGGGGGGAGTGAAGCTTTCTTT.